This T cell receptor beta chain is drawn from a study of glioma-infiltrating T cells after dendritic cell vaccination. As for the study in general: Treatment, given 2003 to 2012, was autologous tumor lysate-pulsed dendritic cell vaccination.

Regarding this clone: The target antigen is unknown.

Whole-study results and caveats: Only a small number of patients had complete blood and tumor samples.

The protocol was immunoSEQ multiplex PCR, while the TCRdb copy is restricted to in-frame clones and leaves out a portion. The profile shows tens of thousands of clones, 81% of them singletons. V shed 1 base and J shed 6 bases, with 10 bases lying between them. The CDR3 is 14 residues long. From germline, CDR1 is SEHNR and CDR2 FQNEAQ (reference sequence). This TCR was sampled from a human donor with glioblastoma. Sequencing was performed on blood, taken before dendritic cell vaccination. The rearrangement links TRBV7-9 to TRBJ1-5; no clear D. The CDR3 nucleotides are TGTGCCAGCAGCTTAGGAGGGATCTCTCAGCCCCAGCATTTT. This encodes CASSLGGISQPQHF.